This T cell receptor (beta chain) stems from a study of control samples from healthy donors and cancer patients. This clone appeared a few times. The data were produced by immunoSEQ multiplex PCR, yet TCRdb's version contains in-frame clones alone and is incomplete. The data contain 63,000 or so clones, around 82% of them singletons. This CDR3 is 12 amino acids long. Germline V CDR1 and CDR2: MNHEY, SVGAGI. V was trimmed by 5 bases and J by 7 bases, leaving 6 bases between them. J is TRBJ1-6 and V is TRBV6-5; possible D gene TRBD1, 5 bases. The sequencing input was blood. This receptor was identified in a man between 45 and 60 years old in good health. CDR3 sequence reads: CASSQGNSPLHF. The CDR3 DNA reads TGTGCCAGCAGTCAGGGAAATTCACCCCTCCACTTT.